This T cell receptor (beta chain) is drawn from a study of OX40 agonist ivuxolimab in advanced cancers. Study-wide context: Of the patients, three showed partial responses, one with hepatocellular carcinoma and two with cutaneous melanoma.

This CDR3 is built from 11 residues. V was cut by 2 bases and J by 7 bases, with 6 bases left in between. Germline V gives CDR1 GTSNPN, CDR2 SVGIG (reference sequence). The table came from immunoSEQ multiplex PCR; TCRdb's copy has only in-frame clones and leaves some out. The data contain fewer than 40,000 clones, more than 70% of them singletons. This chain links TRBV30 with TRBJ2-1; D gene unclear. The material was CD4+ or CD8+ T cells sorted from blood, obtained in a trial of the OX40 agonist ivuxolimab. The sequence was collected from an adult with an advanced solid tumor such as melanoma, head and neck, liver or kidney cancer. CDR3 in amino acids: CAWSYYNEQFF. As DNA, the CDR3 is TGTGCCTGGAGTTACTATAATGAGCAGTTCTTC.